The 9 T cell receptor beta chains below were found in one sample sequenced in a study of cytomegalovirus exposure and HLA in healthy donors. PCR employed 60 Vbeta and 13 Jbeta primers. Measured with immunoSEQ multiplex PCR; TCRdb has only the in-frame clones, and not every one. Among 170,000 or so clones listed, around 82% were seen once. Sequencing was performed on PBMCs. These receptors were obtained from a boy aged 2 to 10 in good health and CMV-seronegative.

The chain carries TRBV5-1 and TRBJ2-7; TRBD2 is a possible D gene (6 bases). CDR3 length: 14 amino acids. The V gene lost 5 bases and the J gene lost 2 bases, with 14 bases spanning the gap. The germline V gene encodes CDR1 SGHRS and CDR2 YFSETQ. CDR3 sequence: CASRGGIETYEQYF. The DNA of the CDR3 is TGCGCCAGCAGGGGGGGTATTGAAACCTACGAGCAGTACTTC. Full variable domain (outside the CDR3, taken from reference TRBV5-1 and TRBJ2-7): KAGVTQTPRYLIKTRGQQVTLSCSPISGHRSVSWYQQTPGQGLQFLFEYFSETQRNKGNFPGRFSGRQFSNSRSEMNVSTLELGDSALYLCASRGGIETYEQYFGPGTRLTVT.

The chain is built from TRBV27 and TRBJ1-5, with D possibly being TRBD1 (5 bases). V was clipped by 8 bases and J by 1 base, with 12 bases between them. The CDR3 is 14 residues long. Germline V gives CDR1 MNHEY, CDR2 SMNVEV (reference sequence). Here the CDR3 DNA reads TGTGCCAGCGGTTGGGGGGGAAGCAATCAGCCCCAGCATTTT. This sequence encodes CASGWGGSNQPQHF.

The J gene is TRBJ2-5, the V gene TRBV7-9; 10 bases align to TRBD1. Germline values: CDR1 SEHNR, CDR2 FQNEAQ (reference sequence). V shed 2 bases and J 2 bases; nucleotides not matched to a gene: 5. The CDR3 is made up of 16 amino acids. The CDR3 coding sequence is TGTGCCAGCAGCTTACTGGGGGGACAGGGGCAAGAGACCCAGTACTTC. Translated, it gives CASSLLGGQGQETQYF. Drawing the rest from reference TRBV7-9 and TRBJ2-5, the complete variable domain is DTGVSQNPRHKITKRGQNVTFRCDPISEHNRLYWYRQTLGQGPEFLTYFQNEAQLEKSRLLSDRFSAERPKGSFSTLEIQRTEQGDSAMYLCASSLLGGQGQETQYFGPGTRLLVL.

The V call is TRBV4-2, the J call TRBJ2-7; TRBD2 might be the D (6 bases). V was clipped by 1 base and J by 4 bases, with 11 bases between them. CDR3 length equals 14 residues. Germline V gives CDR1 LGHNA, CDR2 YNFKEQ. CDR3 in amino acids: CASSQAGGSYEQYF. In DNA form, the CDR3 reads TGTGCCAGCAGCCAAGCTGGAGGGAGTTACGAGCAGTACTTC.

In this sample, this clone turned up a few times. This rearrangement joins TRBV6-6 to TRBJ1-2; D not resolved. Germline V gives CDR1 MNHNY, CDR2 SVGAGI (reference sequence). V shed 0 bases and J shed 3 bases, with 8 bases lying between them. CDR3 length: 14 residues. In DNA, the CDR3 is TGTGCCAGCAGTTACTCGCTCGAGGACTATGGCTACACCTTC. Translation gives CASSYSLEDYGYTF.

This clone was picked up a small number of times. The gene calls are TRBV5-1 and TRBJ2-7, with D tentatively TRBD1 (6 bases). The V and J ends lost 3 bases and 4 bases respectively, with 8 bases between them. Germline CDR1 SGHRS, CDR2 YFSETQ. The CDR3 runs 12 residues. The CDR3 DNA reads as TGCGCCAGCAGCTATGGACAGTACGAGCAGTACTTC. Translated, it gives CASSYGQYEQYF.

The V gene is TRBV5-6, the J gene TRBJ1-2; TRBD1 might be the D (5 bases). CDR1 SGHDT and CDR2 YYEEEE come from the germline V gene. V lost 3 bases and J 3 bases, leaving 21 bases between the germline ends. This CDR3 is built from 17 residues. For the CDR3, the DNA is TGTGCCAGCAGCTCAGAAAATCAGGGAGGTAGTGACTATGGCTACACCTTC. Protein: CASSSENQGGSDYGYTF.

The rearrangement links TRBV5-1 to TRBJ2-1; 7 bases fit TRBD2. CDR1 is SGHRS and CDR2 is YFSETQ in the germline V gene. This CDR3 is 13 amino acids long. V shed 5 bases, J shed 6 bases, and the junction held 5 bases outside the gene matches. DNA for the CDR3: TGCGCCAGCAGTAGGGCTAGCGGCAATGAGCAGTTCTTC. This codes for CASSRASGNEQFF.

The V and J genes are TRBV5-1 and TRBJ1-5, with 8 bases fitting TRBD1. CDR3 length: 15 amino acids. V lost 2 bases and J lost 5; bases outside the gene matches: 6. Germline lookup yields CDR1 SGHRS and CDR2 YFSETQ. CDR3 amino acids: CASSLGTGDYQPQHF. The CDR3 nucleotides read TGCGCCAGCAGCTTAGGGACAGGCGATTATCAGCCCCAGCATTTT.